The 13 T cell receptor beta chains listed next were all sequenced from one sample in a study of radiation and T cells in renal cell carcinoma (TCRdb year 2020). Library preparation used the immunoSEQ multiplex PCR assay. Held by TCRdb, this immuneACCESS table contains in-frame sequences only and omits some clones. Under half of the omission traces to an unresolved V gene where checked; the cause of the rest is unknown. This sample gives some 10,000 clones in total; more than 55% of them show up just once. Clones ranked in the top ten supply less than 10% of the sample. Per the publication, the time point label means: tumor resected at nephrectomy. What the treatment or condition label conveys for this sample: treatment-naive control, cytoreductive nephrectomy. The material sequenced was tumor tissue, taken from a patient whose treatment was nephrectomy without radiotherapy. These receptors all come from a man aged 35 to 55 with renal cell carcinoma.

This chain connects TRBV5-1 to TRBJ1-2, with 11 bases fitting TRBD1. Germline CDR1 is SGHRS and CDR2 is YFSETQ. Trimming cost V 4 bases and J 12 bases; bases outside gene matches: 11. This CDR3 has 14 amino acids. The CDR3 sequence: CASSVRDRGSGHTF. The CDR3 DNA follows: TGCGCCAGCAGCGTACGGGACAGGGGGAGTGGTCACACCTTC. The variable domain in full, with the rest retrieved from reference TRBV5-1 and TRBJ1-2, is KAGVTQTPRYLIKTRGQQVTLSCSPISGHRSVSWYQQTPGQGLQFLFEYFSETQRNKGNFPGRFSGRQFSNSRSEMNVSTLELGDSALYLCASSVRDRGSGHTFGSGTRLTVV.

For the CDR3, the DNA is TGTGCCAGCAGTTGGAAGGGTACAGGGGGTGAAAAACTGTTTTTT. Translation gives CASSWKGTGGEKLFF. The genes are TRBV6-5 and TRBJ1-4, with 8 bases matching TRBD1. The CDR3 has 15 residues. Germline CDR1 MNHEY, CDR2 SVGAGI. The V and J ends lost 4 bases and 7 bases, in that order; junction bases with no gene match: 8.

The chain uses TRBV4-2 and TRBJ2-4; TRBD2 aligns across 9 bases. The germline V gene has CDR1 LGHNA and CDR2 YNFKEQ. This CDR3 spans 21 amino acids. The trim removed 2 bases at V and 0 bases at J, leaving 17 bases unmatched. This chain's CDR3 is CASSQRFSGRSTDEAKNIQYF. CDR3 coding DNA: TGTGCCAGCAGCCAAAGATTTAGCGGGAGAAGCACAGATGAAGCCAAAAACATTCAGTACTTC.

The chain combines TRBV25-1 with TRBJ2-1; 11 bases align to TRBD2. CDR3 length: 15 amino acids. V gave up 6 bases and J gave up 9 bases; unmatched junction bases: 10. Germline-derived CDR1 and CDR2 are MGHDK and SYGVNS. The CDR3 loop is CASSFSGRAFSEQFF. In DNA, the CDR3 is TGTGCCAGCAGCTTTAGCGGGAGGGCCTTTAGTGAGCAGTTCTTC.

The CDR3 is CASSKRIAGEGDTQYF. CDR3 nucleotides: TGTGCCAGCAGCAAAAGAATAGCGGGAGAGGGAGATACGCAGTATTTT. This chain joins TRBV11-1 and TRBJ2-3; 9 bases are shared with TRBD2. Germline V gene lookup returns CDR1 SGHAT and CDR2 FQDESV (reference sequence). V was pared by 5 bases and J by 5 bases, with 11 bases of the junction left unmatched. The CDR3 has 16 amino acids. The whole variable domain, remainder taken from reference TRBV11-1 and TRBJ2-3, is EAEVAQSPRYKITEKSQAVAFWCDPISGHATLYWYRQILGQGPELLVQFQDESVVDDSQLPKDRFSAERLKGVDSTLKIQPAELGDSAMYLCASSKRIAGEGDTQYFGPGTRLTVL.

DNA for the CDR3: TGTGCCAGCCACCCGACGGGCCCCACAGATACGCAGTATTTT. It specifies CASHPTGPTDTQYF. This chain joins TRBV19 and TRBJ2-3; no reliable D call. Germline CDR1 LNHDA, CDR2 SQIVND (reference sequence). Trimming stripped 9 bases from V and 2 bases from J, with 15 bases between. The CDR3 is 14 residues long.

V gene TRBV4-1 combines with J gene TRBJ2-2, with 10 bases lining up with TRBD2. The CDR3 has 19 residues. Trimming removed 0 bases from V and 0 bases from J; junction bases left unmatched: 7. The germline V gene encodes CDR1 MGHRA and CDR2 YSYEKL. DNA for the CDR3: TGCGCCAGCAGCCAAGATACTAGCGGGGCGTTCGCGAACACCGGGGAGCTGTTTTTT. Protein sequence: CASSQDTSGAFANTGELFF.

CDR3 amino acids: CASSYSTGRNTEAFF. The CDR3 DNA reads TGTGCCAGCAGTTACTCGACAGGCAGGAACACTGAAGCTTTCTTT. This sequence joins TRBV6-6 and TRBJ1-1, with D maybe TRBD1 (6 bases). The germline CDR1 and CDR2 sequences are MNHNY and SVGAGI (reference sequence). Trimming stripped 0 bases from V and 1 base from J, with 9 bases between. This CDR3 spans 15 amino acids.

The gene calls are TRBV18 and TRBJ2-3, with D unclear. This CDR3 region has 15 residues. Trimming removed 5 bases at V and 3 bases at J, with 15 bases between. Per the germline V gene, CDR1 is KGHSH and CDR2 is LQKENI. The CDR3 sequence is CASSADQTVTDTQYF. For the CDR3, the DNA is TGTGCCAGCTCAGCGGACCAAACAGTTACAGATACGCAGTATTTT.

The table lists this clone with a few counts. The gene calls are TRBV7-9 and TRBJ2-7, with 8 bases matching TRBD2. Germline loops: CDR1 SEHNR, CDR2 FQNEAQ (reference sequence). The length of the CDR3 is 14 residues. J lost 3 bases, V lost 11 bases, and 12 bases had no gene match. CDR3 DNA sequence: TGTGCCCGACCCACTAGCGGTAATTTCTACGAGCAGTACTTC. Protein product: CARPTSGNFYEQYF.

The V and J genes are TRBV6-5 and TRBJ2-1; 8 bases fit TRBD2. Germline V lookup: CDR1 MNHEY, CDR2 SVGAGI. The CDR3 spans 15 residues. The V segment lost 6 bases and the J segment 7 bases; nucleotides outside the gene matches: 11. CDR3 amino acids: CASSLSGNLWNEQFF. As DNA, the CDR3 is TGTGCCAGCAGCCTTAGCGGGAACTTGTGGAATGAGCAGTTCTTC.

Comments on this clone: A read error may account for a junction end that differs from germline. The chain has TRBV5-4 and TRBJ2-2, with D possibly TRBD2 on 5 matching bases. Germline CDR1 reads SGHNT; CDR2 reads YYREEE (reference sequence). This CDR3 comprises 14 residues. Here the CDR3 reads CASSPGLNTGELFF. The CDR3 DNA follows: TGCGCCAGCAGCCCCGGACTTAACACCGGGGAGCTGTTTTTT.

Only a few counts were recorded for this clone. The V call is TRBV6-5, the J call TRBJ1-4; 7 positions agree with TRBD1. Germline V gives CDR1 MNHEY, CDR2 SVGAGI. The CDR3 runs 15 residues. V trimming: 5 bases; J trimming: 2 bases; junction bases outside the gene matches: 5. CDR3 coding DNA: TGTGCCAGCAGTCCCAGGGGGGCGACTAATGAAAAACTGTTTTTT. This encodes CASSPRGATNEKLFF.